These 6 T cell receptor beta chains share one sample of origin, sequenced in a study of beta chain features in type 1 diabetes (dated by TCRdb to between 2017 and 2018). Preparation of the library involved the immunoSEQ multiplex PCR assay. The entire isolated RNA was reverse transcribed using the High Capacity cDNA Reverse Transcription Kit, and thus expressed TCRB transcripts were sequenced. Drawn from immuneACCESS, this table holds only the in-frame rearrangements with V and J called that TCRdb kept. Clones are partly lost; checked studies trace under half to an unresolved V gene and leave the rest unexplained. The sample yields hundreds of thousands of clones; around 28% were counted once. The ten largest make up roughly 0.066% of the sample. Source material: naive CD4+ T cells from blood. The cell subset or site label here, explained by the study, means: true naive CD4+ T cells. These TCRs come from a man aged 18 to 29 in good health.

This clone showed up just once. This rearrangement joins TRBV27 to TRBJ2-7; 7 bases align to TRBD2. With V trimmed by 3 bases and J by 4 bases, 6 bases remained unmatched. The CDR3 is 14 residues long. The V gene's germline CDR1 is MNHEY and CDR2 SMNVEV (reference sequence). The CDR3 bases are TGTGCCAGCAGTTTCGGCGGGAGAGTATACGAGCAGTACTTC. This encodes CASSFGGRVYEQYF.

V and J are TRBV28 and TRBJ2-1, with D perhaps TRBD2 (6 bases). Germline V gives CDR1 MDHEN, CDR2 SYDVKM. The CDR3 runs 16 residues. The V end was cut by 5 bases, the J end by 2 bases, with 16 bases between. CDR3 in amino acids: CASSPPAGLTYNEQFF. The CDR3, as DNA: TGTGCCAGCAGTCCCCCCGCGGGGCTGACCTACAATGAGCAGTTCTTC.

This chain connects TRBV10-3 to TRBJ2-7; D call uncertain. Trimming removed 2 bases at V and 0 bases at J, with 5 bases between. CDR3 length: 13 residues. CDR1 is ENHRY, CDR2 SYGVKD, per germline. CDR3 loop: CAISEPHSYEQYF. The CDR3 DNA sequence: TGTGCCATCAGTGAGCCCCACTCCTACGAGCAGTACTTC.

About this clone itself: At the DNA level, this CDR3 is encoded by other sequences in the same sample as well. The chain combines TRBV18 with TRBJ2-4; no reliable D call. Trimming stripped 3 bases from V and 0 bases from J, with 9 bases between. This CDR3 has 15 amino acids. Germline-derived CDR1 and CDR2 are KGHSH and LQKENI. CDR3 sequence (DNA): TGTGCCAGCTCACCCGTCAGCCTAGCCAAAAACATTCAGTACTTC. It codes for CASSPVSLAKNIQYF. The full variable domain, completed using reference TRBV18 and TRBJ2-4, is NAGVMQNPRHLVRRRGQEARLRCSPMKGHSHVYWYRQLPEEGLKFMVYLQKENIIDESGMPKERFSAEFPKEGPSILRIQQVVRGDSAAYFCASSPVSLAKNIQYFGAGTRLSVL.

This clone was observed a handful of times. The chain joins TRBV28 to TRBJ2-5; the D gene is possibly TRBD2 (6 bases). Trimming removed 8 bases from V and 5 bases from J, with 15 bases in between. CDR1 and CDR2 (germline): MDHEN, SYDVKM. The CDR3 consists of 13 residues. CDR3 sequence (DNA): TGTGCCAGCGCGGGGCCTGGCCGGGAGACCCAGTACTTC. It codes for CASAGPGRETQYF.

The rearrangement uses TRBV18 and TRBJ2-1; 8 bases are shared with TRBD2. CDR1 KGHSH and CDR2 LQKENI come from the germline V gene. The V gene end was trimmed by 3 bases and the J gene end by 9 bases; junction bases not matched to a gene: 4. The CDR3 is made up of 13 amino acids. CDR3 nucleotides: TGTGCCAGCTCACCTCGGGAGGGCGGTGAGCAGTTCTTC. It codes for CASSPREGGEQFF.